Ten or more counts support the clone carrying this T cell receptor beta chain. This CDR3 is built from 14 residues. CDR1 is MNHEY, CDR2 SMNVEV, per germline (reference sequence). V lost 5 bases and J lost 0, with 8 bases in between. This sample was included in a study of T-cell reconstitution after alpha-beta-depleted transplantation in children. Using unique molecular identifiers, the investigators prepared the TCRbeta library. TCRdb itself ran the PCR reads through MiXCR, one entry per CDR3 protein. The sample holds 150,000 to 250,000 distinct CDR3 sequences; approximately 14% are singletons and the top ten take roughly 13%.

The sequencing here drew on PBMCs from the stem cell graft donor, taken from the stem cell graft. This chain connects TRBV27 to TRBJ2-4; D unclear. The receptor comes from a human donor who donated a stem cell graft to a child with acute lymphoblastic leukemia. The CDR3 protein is CASSMGLAKNIQYF. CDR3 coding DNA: TGTGCCAGCAGTATGGGGTTAGCCAAAAACATTCAGTACTTC.